Presented here are 8 T cell receptor beta chains from one specimen sequenced in a study of blood T cell repertoires in COVID-19. Clones were read by immunoSEQ multiplex PCR, and TCRdb kept only the in-frame ones, dropping some. The sample yields roughly 200,000 clones, about 86% seen once. Sequencing was done on a sample of peripheral blood. The receptors stem from a man aged 55 to 69 who had recovered from COVID-19.

The J gene is TRBJ1-1, the V gene TRBV9, with D possibly being TRBD1 (6 bases). The germline gives CDR1 SGDLS, CDR2 YYNGEE. This CDR3 comprises 15 residues. Trimming pared 0 bases from V and 3 bases from J, leaving 12 bases between. The CDR3 nucleotides read TGTGCCAGCAGCGTAGCCGGGACACCAGACACTGAAGCTTTCTTT. Translated: CASSVAGTPDTEAFF.

Only one count was recorded for this clone. The chain links TRBV5-1 to TRBJ1-1, with D uncertain. The ends were cut back, 4 bases at V and 2 bases at J, with 9 bases in the middle. The CDR3 loop spans 13 amino acids. Germline CDR1 and CDR2: SGHRS and YFSETQ. In nucleotides, the CDR3 is TGCGCCAGCAGCCCGGGAGACAACACTGAAGCTTTCTTT. Its protein is CASSPGDNTEAFF. Full variable domain (rest looked up from reference TRBV5-1 and TRBJ1-1): KAGVTQTPRYLIKTRGQQVTLSCSPISGHRSVSWYQQTPGQGLQFLFEYFSETQRNKGNFPGRFSGRQFSNSRSEMNVSTLELGDSALYLCASSPGDNTEAFFGQGTRLTVV.

The gene calls are TRBV3-1 (or the pseudogene TRBV3-2) and TRBJ1-2; D might be TRBD1 (5 bases). The CDR3 covers 14 residues. Trimming removed 1 base at V and 8 bases at J, with 14 bases between. CDR1 is LGHDT and CDR2 is YNNKEL in the germline V gene (reference sequence). The CDR3 nucleotides are TGTGCCAGCAGCCAAGTGTCCAGGGCTGTCGGCTACACCTTC. This encodes CASSQVSRAVGYTF.

The V and J genes are TRBV24-1 and TRBJ2-5, with 7 bases that match TRBD1. Trimming removed 4 bases from V and 7 bases from J; junction bases left unmatched: 8. CDR1 and CDR2 from the germline V gene are KGHDR and SFDVKD. The length of the CDR3 is 14 residues. The CDR3 bases are TGTGCCACCAGTGACGCAGGGGGTTTTGGGACCCAGTACTTC. Translating gives CATSDAGGFGTQYF.

The chain couples TRBV10-3 to TRBJ2-3; tentative D call: TRBD2 (6 bases). V gave up 0 bases and J gave up 6 bases, with 13 bases separating them. Germline V lookup: CDR1 ENHRY, CDR2 SYGVKD. This CDR3 is built from 15 residues. CDR3: CAISESSTSSDTQYF. CDR3 bases: TGTGCCATCAGTGAGTCTAGTACTAGCTCGGATACGCAGTATTTT.

V is TRBV19 and J is TRBJ2-1; tentative D call: TRBD1 (5 bases). Between the trimmed V and J ends, which lost 8 bases and 4 bases, there was a span of 21 bases. This CDR3 contains 16 residues. Germline lookup yields CDR1 LNHDA and CDR2 SQIVND (reference sequence). The CDR3 region is CASATDDVSAYNEQFF. The CDR3 nucleotides read TGTGCCAGTGCGACAGACGACGTCTCTGCGTACAATGAGCAGTTCTTC.

The table lists this clone with a few counts. The CDR3 loop is CASSYGGSGYNEQFF. The CDR3 nucleotides read TGTGCCAGCAGTTACGGGGGTAGCGGGTACAATGAGCAGTTCTTC. The V and J genes are TRBV6-2 or TRBV6-3 and TRBJ2-1; 7 bases agree with TRBD2. The CDR3 consists of 15 residues. The germline CDR1 and CDR2 sequences are MNHEY and SVGEGT. The ends lost 2 bases at V and 4 bases at J; junction bases unmatched: 5.

This sequence joins TRBV19 and TRBJ1-1; unclear D gene. The CDR3 extends over 16 amino acids. The germline V gene encodes CDR1 LNHDA and CDR2 SQIVND (reference sequence). V was trimmed by 2 bases and J by 6 bases, leaving 19 bases between them. The CDR3 DNA reads TGTGCCAGTAGTATATTGGTCGGACCGGGAGGCGCTGAAGCTTTCTTT. It is translated as CASSILVGPGGAEAFF.